The 8 T cell receptor beta chains below were found in one sample sequenced in a study of cytomegalovirus exposure and HLA in healthy donors. The primer mix had 60 Vbeta and 13 Jbeta primers. The table came from immunoSEQ multiplex PCR; TCRdb's copy has only in-frame clones and leaves some out. The table lists 110,000 or so clones, roughly three quarters of them singletons. The material sequenced was PBMCs. The source of these receptors is a woman in her forties in good health and CMV-seropositive.

The genes are TRBV5-1 and TRBJ2-2; a possible D gene is TRBD1 (5 bases). The CDR3 is 14 amino acids. The germline V gene encodes CDR1 SGHRS and CDR2 YFSETQ. With 0 bases removed from V and 3 bases from J, the gap between germline ends came to 6 bases. The CDR3 DNA follows: TGCGCCAGCAGCTTGGGACAGTACACCGGGGAGCTGTTTTTT. Translated, it gives CASSLGQYTGELFF.

CDR3 in DNA: TGTGCCAGCAGTACGCAGGGGAGGGGTTGGACTGAAGCTTTCTTT. Translating it yields CASSTQGRGWTEAFF. The rearrangement uses TRBV28 and TRBJ1-1; perhaps TRBD1 as D (6 bases). The germline V gene encodes CDR1 MDHEN and CDR2 SYDVKM. This CDR3 is 15 amino acids long. Trimming shortened V by 5 bases and J by 5 bases, and 18 bases separated the two germline ends.

The chain uses TRBV29-1 and TRBJ2-7; TRBD1 aligns across 7 bases. V lost 7 bases, J lost 1 base, and 10 bases stayed unmatched. Germline V gene data show CDR1 as SQVTM and CDR2 as ANQGSEA. CDR3 length equals 14 residues. Written as DNA, the CDR3 is TGCAGCGCTCGACAGGGTGGAGTTTCCTACGAGCAGTACTTC. As protein: CSARQGGVSYEQYF.

The chain couples TRBV6-1 to TRBJ1-5; no firm D call. The germline gives CDR1 MNHNS, CDR2 SASEGT. CDR3 length equals 14 residues. V was pared by 3 bases and J by 1 base, with 7 bases between. In DNA, the CDR3 is TGTGCCAGCAGTGAGGGGAGGAGCAATCAGCCCCAGCATTTT. Translation gives CASSEGRSNQPQHF.

This clone was counted only a few times. The V call is TRBV27, the J call TRBJ1-2; 12 bases fit TRBD1. Trimming at V came to 2 bases and at J to 2 bases, leaving 3 bases not matched to a gene. The germline V gene encodes CDR1 MNHEY and CDR2 SMNVEV (reference sequence). There are 16 residues in the CDR3. CDR3 nucleotide sequence: TGTGCCAGCAGTTTACGAGGGACAGGGGGCAACTATGGCTACACCTTC. It encodes CASSLRGTGGNYGYTF.

V and J are TRBV10-3 and TRBJ2-5, with 7 bases fitting TRBD2. Trimming cost V 4 bases and J 5 bases; bases outside gene matches: 7. CDR1 is ENHRY and CDR2 is SYGVKD in the germline V gene. This CDR3 contains 14 residues. CDR3 DNA: TGTGCCATCAGTGGGGGCGGGGGAGGTGAGACCCAGTACTTC. Its translation: CAISGGGGGETQYF.

The rearrangement uses TRBV2 and TRBJ2-2, with TRBD1 matching 10 bases. CDR1 SNHLY and CDR2 FYNNEI come from the germline V gene. The CDR3 is 16 amino acids. With V trimmed by 7 bases and J by 5 bases, 10 bases remained unmatched. CDR3 amino acids: CASKPWTGGRTGELFF. The CDR3 DNA reads as TGTGCCAGCAAGCCCTGGACAGGGGGGAGAACCGGGGAGCTGTTTTTT. The whole variable domain, remainder taken from reference TRBV2 and TRBJ2-2, is EPEVTQTPSHQVTQMGQEVILRCVPISNHLYFYWYRQILGQKVEFLVSFYNNEISEKSEIFDDQFSVERPDGSNFTLKIRSTKLEDSAMYFCASKPWTGGRTGELFFGEGSRLTVL.

V usage is TRBV9 and J usage is TRBJ1-6, with D perhaps TRBD1 (5 bases). Germline V gene lookup returns CDR1 SGDLS and CDR2 YYNGEE. V lost 3 bases to trimming and J lost 6 bases, with 19 bases between them. The CDR3 sequence is 17 residues long. The CDR3 sequence is CASSDWSGGKSNSPLHF. CDR3 bases: TGTGCCAGCAGCGACTGGTCGGGGGGGAAGTCTAATTCACCCCTCCACTTT.